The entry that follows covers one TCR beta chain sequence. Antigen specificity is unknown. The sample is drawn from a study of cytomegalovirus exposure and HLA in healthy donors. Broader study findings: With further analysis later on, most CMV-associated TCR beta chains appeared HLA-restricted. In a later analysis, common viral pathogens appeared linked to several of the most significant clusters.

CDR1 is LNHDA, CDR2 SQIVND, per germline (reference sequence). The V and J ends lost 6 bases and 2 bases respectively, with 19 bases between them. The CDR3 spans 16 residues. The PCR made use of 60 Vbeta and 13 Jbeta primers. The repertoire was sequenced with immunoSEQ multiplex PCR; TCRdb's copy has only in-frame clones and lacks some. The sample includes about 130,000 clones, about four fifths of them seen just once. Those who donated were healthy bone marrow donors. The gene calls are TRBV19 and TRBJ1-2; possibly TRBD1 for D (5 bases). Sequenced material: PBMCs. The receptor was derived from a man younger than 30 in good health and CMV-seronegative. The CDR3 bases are TGTGCCAGTAGCCTTAATCCGGCAGGGCTGAACTATGGCTACACCTTC. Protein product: CASSLNPAGLNYGYTF.